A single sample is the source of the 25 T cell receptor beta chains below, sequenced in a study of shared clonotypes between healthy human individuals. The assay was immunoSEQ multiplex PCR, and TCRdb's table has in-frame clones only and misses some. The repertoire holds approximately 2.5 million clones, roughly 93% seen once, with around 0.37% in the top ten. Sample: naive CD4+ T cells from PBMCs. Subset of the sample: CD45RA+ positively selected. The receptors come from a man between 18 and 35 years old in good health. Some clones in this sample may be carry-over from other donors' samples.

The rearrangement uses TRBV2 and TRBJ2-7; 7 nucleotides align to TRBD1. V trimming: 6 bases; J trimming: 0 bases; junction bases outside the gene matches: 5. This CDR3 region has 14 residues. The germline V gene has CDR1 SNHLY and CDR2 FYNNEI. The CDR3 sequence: CASRKTGPSYEQYF. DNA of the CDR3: TGTGCCAGCAGGAAGACAGGGCCCTCCTACGAGCAGTACTTC.

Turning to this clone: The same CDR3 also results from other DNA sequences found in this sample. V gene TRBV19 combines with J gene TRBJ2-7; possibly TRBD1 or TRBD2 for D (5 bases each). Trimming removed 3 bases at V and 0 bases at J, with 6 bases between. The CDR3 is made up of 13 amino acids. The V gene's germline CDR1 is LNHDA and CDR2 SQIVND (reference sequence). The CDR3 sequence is CASSIGASYEQYF. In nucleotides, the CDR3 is TGTGCCAGTAGTATCGGGGCCTCCTACGAGCAGTACTTC.

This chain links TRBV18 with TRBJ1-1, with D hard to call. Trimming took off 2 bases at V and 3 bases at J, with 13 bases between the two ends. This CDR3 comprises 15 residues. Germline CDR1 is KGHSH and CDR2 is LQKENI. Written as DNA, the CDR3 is TGTGCCAGCTCACCATTCTCACAGCAACACACTGAAGCTTTCTTT. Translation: CASSPFSQQHTEAFF.

The CDR3, as DNA: TGTGCCAGCAGTCTTTTGGGAGGGCGGGTATCCTACAATGAGCAGTTCTTC. This encodes CASSLLGGRVSYNEQFF. The genes are TRBV28 and TRBJ2-1; 7 bases line up with TRBD2. V was clipped by 5 bases and J by 1 base; unmatched bases: 11. The CDR3 is 17 residues long. CDR1 MDHEN and CDR2 SYDVKM come from the germline V gene.

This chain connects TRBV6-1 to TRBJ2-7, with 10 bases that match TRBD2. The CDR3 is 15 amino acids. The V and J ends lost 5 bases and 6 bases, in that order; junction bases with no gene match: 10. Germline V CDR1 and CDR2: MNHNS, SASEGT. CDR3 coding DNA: TGTGCCAGCAGTTTCCTAGCGGGAGCGGGGTTCGAGCAGTACTTC. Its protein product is CASSFLAGAGFEQYF.

This chain's CDR3 is CASSPAGGYYGYTF. CDR3 coding DNA: TGTGCCAGCAGCCCGGCAGGGGGGTACTATGGCTACACCTTC. The chain couples TRBV7-9 to TRBJ1-2; TRBD1 matches 7 bases. V shed 5 bases, J shed 3 bases, and the junction held 6 bases outside the gene matches. The length of the CDR3 is 14 residues. Germline CDR1 SEHNR, CDR2 FQNEAQ (reference sequence).

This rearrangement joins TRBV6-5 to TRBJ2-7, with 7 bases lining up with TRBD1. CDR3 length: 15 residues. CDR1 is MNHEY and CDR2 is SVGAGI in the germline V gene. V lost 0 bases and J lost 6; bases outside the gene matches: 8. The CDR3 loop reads CASSYSRDSKSEQYF. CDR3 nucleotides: TGTGCCAGCAGTTACTCCAGGGACAGTAAGTCCGAGCAGTACTTC.

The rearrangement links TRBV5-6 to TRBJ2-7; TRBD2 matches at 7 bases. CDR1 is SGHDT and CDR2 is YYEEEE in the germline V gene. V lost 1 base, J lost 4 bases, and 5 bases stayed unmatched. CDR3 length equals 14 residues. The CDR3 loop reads CASSLIGGKYEQYF. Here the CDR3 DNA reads TGTGCCAGCAGCTTGATCGGGGGGAAGTACGAGCAGTACTTC.

CDR3 coding DNA: TGTGCCAGCTCAAGCCGTCTGGGGGACGGCTACACCTTC. It translates to CASSSRLGDGYTF. V is TRBV18 and J is TRBJ1-2; D may be TRBD1 (5 bases). The length of the CDR3 is 13 residues. CDR1 is KGHSH, CDR2 LQKENI, per germline. The V end was cut by 5 bases, the J end by 8 bases, with 15 bases between.

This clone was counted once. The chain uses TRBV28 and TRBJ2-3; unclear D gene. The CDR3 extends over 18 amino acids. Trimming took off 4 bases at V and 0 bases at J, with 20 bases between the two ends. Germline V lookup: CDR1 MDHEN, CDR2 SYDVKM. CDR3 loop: CASSSTRLITISTDTQYF. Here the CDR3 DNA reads TGTGCCAGCAGTTCCACTCGGCTCATCACCATTAGCACAGATACGCAGTATTTT. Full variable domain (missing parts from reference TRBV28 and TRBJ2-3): DVKVTQSSRYLVKRTGEKVFLECVQDMDHENMFWYRQDPGLGLRLIYFSYDVKMKEKGDIPEGYSVSREKKERFSLILESASTNQTSMYLCASSSTRLITISTDTQYFGPGTRLTVL.

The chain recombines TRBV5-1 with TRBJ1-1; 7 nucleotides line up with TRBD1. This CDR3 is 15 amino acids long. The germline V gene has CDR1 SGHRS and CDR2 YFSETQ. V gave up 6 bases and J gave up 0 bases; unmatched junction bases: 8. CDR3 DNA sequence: TGCGCCAGCACCAAGCAGGGGGACTTGAACACTGAAGCTTTCTTT. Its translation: CASTKQGDLNTEAFF.

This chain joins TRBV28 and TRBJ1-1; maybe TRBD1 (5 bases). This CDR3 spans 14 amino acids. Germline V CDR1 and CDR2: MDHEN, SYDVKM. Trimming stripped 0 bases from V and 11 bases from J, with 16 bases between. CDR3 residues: CASSLWGEASGAFF. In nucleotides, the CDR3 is TGTGCCAGCAGTTTATGGGGGGAGGCCTCGGGTGCTTTCTTT.

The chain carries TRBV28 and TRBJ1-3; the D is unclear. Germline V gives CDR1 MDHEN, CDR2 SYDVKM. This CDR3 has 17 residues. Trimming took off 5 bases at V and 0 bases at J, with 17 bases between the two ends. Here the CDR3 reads CASSTPSTASSGNTIYF. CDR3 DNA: TGTGCCAGCAGTACCCCTTCGACCGCCAGCTCTGGAAACACCATATATTTT.

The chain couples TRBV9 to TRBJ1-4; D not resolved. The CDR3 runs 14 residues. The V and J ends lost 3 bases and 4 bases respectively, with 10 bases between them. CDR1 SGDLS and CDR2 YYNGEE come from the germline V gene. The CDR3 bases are TGTGCCAGCAGCGCCCGGGAGTTTAATGAAAAACTGTTTTTT. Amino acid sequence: CASSAREFNEKLFF.

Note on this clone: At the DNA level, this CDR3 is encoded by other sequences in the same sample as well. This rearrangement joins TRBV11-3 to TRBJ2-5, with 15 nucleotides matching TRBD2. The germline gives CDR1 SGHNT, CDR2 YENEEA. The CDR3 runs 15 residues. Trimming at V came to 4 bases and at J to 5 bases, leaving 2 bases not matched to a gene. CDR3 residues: CASSSGTSGRETQYF. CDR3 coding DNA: TGTGCCAGCAGCTCCGGGACTAGCGGGAGGGAGACCCAGTACTTC.

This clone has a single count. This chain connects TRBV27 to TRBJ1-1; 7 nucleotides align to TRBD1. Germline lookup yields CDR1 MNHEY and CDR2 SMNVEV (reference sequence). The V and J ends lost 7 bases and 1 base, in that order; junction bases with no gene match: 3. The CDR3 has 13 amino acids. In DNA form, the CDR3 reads TGTGCCAGCAAGCCAGGGGGGAACACTGAAGCTTTCTTT. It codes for CASKPGGNTEAFF.

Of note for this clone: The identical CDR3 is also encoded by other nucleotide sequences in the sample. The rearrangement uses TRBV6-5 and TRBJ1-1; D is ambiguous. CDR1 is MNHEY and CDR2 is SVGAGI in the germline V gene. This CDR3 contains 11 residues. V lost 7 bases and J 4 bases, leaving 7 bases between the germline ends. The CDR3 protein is CASTGRTEAFF. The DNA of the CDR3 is TGTGCCAGCACGGGCCGCACTGAAGCTTTCTTT.

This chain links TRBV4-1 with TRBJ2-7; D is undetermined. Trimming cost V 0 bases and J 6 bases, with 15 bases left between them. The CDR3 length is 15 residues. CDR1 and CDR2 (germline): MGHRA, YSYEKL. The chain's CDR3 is CASSQDPTFVGEQYF. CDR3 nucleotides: TGCGCCAGCAGCCAAGATCCAACCTTTGTGGGCGAGCAGTACTTC.

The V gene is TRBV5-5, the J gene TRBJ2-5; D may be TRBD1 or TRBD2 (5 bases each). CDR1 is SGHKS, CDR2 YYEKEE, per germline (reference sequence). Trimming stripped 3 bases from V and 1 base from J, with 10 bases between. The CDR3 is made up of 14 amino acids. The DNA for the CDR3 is TGTGCCAGCAGCTCCGGGACGGCCCAAGAGACCCAGTACTTC. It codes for CASSSGTAQETQYF.

The CDR3 is CASSGTGISSYEQYF. The CDR3 DNA follows: TGCGCCAGCAGCGGAACCGGGATTTCGTCCTACGAGCAGTACTTC. V and J are TRBV5-1 and TRBJ2-7; maybe TRBD2 (5 bases). V was cut by 4 bases and J by 1 base, with 15 bases left in between. This CDR3 is 15 amino acids long. CDR1 and CDR2 (germline): SGHRS, YFSETQ. Based on the CDR3 plus reference TRBV5-1 and TRBJ2-7, the full variable domain is KAGVTQTPRYLIKTRGQQVTLSCSPISGHRSVSWYQQTPGQGLQFLFEYFSETQRNKGNFPGRFSGRQFSNSRSEMNVSTLELGDSALYLCASSGTGISSYEQYFGPGTRLTVT.

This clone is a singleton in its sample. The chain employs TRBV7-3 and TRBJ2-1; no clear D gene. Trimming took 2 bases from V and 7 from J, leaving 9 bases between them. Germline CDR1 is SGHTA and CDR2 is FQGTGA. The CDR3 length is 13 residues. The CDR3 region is CASSLGPRNEQFF. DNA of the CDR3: TGTGCCAGCAGCTTAGGGCCCCGTAATGAGCAGTTCTTC.

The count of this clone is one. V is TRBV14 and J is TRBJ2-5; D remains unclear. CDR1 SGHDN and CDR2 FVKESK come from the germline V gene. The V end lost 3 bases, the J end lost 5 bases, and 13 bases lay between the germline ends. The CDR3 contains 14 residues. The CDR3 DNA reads TGTGCCAGCAGCCATCGGGTGGACCGGGAGACCCAGTACTTC. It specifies CASSHRVDRETQYF.

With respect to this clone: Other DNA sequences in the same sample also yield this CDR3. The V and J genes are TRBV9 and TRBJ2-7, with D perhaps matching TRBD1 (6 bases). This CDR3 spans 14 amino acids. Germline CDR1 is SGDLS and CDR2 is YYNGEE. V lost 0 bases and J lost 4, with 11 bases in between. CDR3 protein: CASSVGGLNYEQYF. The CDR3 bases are TGTGCCAGCAGCGTAGGGGGGCTAAATTACGAGCAGTACTTC.

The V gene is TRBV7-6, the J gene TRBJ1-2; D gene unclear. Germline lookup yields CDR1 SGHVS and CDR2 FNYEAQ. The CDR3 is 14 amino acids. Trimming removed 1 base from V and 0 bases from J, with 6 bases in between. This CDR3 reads CASSLGVANYGYTF. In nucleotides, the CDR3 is TGTGCCAGCAGCTTAGGGGTAGCTAACTATGGCTACACCTTC.

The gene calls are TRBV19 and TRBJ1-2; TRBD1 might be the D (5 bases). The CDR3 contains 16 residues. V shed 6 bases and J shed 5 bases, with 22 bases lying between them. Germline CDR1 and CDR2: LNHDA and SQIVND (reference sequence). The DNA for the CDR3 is TGTGCCAGTAGCCTAGCGGGGCAGGAGTATGCTTATGGCTACACCTTC. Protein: CASSLAGQEYAYGYTF.